These T cell receptor beta chains were read from a single sample in a study of PD-L1 blockade in urothelial cancer. Produced via immunoSEQ multiplex PCR; TCRdb's table is partial and in-frame only. The sample includes around 92,000 clones, more than 70% of them seen just once. The sequencing here drew on PBMCs, taken around atezolizumab (anti-PD-L1) treatment. The receptor set was obtained from an elderly woman with urothelial cancer. CDR3s include the opening cysteine and the closing phenylalanine or tryptophan. A D gene is named only where the DNA matches it firmly. Not every row has a clone size; where given, it reads once, few, many or a size class.

TRBV18,TRBJ2-3,12,NA,NA,CASSPAQDTQYF,TGTGCCAGCTCACCGGCCCAAGATACGCAGTATTTT
TRBV29-1,TRBJ1-1,14,NA,NA,CSVEPTGFSTEAFF,TGCAGCGTAGAACCGACAGGATTTAGTACTGAAGCTTTCTTT
TRBV5-4,TRBJ1-3,16,NA,NA,CASSPGGQIPGNTIYF,TGTGCCAGCAGCCCCGGAGGGCAGATTCCTGGAAACACCATATATTTT
TRBV27,TRBJ2-1,16,NA,NA,CASSLSTSFSYNEQFF,TGTGCCAGCAGTTTATCGACTAGTTTTAGCTACAATGAGCAGTTCTTC
TRBV7-6,TRBJ1-1,13,NA,NA,CASSKAPNTEAFF,TGTGCCAGCAGTAAAGCCCCGAACACTGAAGCTTTCTTT
TRBV5-1,TRBJ2-5,13,TRBD1,NA,CASSRDRGETQYF,TGCGCCAGCAGTCGGGACAGGGGAGAGACCCAGTACTTC
TRBV30,TRBJ1-5,13,TRBD1,few,CAWGTGVEQPQHF,TGTGCCTGGGGGACAGGGGTCGAACAGCCCCAGCATTTT
TRBV5-1,TRBJ1-5,15,NA,NA,CASSLGPGFGQPQHF,TGCGCCAGCAGCTTGGGTCCGGGTTTTGGTCAGCCCCAGCATTTT
TRBV2,TRBJ1-5,17,NA,NA,CASSGTGQTSSNQPQHF,TGTGCCAGCAGTGGAACCGGACAGACCTCGAGCAATCAGCCCCAGCATTTT
TRBV29-1,TRBJ2-7,11,NA,NA,CSFRDSREQYF,TGCAGCTTTCGGGACTCACGCGAGCAGTACTTC
TRBV7-8,TRBJ1-1,15,NA,once,CASSLDRTANTEAFF,TGTGCCAGCAGCCTTGACAGAACCGCGAACACTGAAGCTTTCTTT
TRBV7-2,TRBJ2-1,15,NA,few,CASSPDRSPRDEQFF,TGTGCCAGCAGCCCCGACAGGTCCCCTCGGGATGAGCAGTTCTTC
TRBV20-1,TRBJ2-7,10,NA,few,CSVRGFKQYF,TGCAGTGTTCGCGGGTTCAAGCAGTACTTC
TRBV6-1,TRBJ1-1,15,NA,NA,CASTLTGQVGAEAFF,TGTGCCAGCACCCTGACAGGCCAGGTAGGCGCTGAAGCTTTCTTT
TRBV28,TRBJ2-3,14,NA,NA,CASRLGKSTDTQYF,TGTGCCAGCCGACTAGGTAAAAGCACAGATACGCAGTATTTT
TRBV27,TRBJ1-3,15,NA,NA,CASSLREGAGNTIYF,TGTGCCAGCAGCCTTCGGGAGGGTGCTGGAAACACCATATATTTT
TRBV28,TRBJ1-5,15,NA,NA,CASSLPGAGNQPQHF,TGTGCCAGCAGTTTACCAGGGGCAGGCAATCAGCCCCAGCATTTT
TRBV5-8,TRBJ2-1,18,TRBD2,NA,CASSLAVLAGDWYNEQFF,TGTGCCAGCAGCTTGGCCGTGCTAGCGGGAGATTGGTACAATGAGCAGTTCTTC
TRBV2,TRBJ2-2,15,NA,once,CASRADSSNTGELFF,TGTGCCAGCAGGGCCGACAGTTCGAACACCGGGGAGCTGTTTTTT
TRBV27,TRBJ2-1,15,NA,few,CASSFTMSSYNEQFF,TGTGCCAGCAGTTTTACTATGTCCTCCTACAATGAGCAGTTCTTC
TRBV29-1,TRBJ2-7,13,TRBD1,few,CSVEDRGRFEQYF,TGCAGCGTTGAAGACAGGGGGCGGTTCGAGCAGTACTTC
TRBV10-3,TRBJ2-1,13,NA,NA,CASVESSYNEQFF,TGTGCCTCGGTGGAGAGCTCCTACAATGAGCAGTTCTTC
TRBV9,TRBJ2-5,16,NA,NA,CASSVAGGGTQETQYF,TGTGCCAGCAGCGTAGCAGGAGGCGGGACCCAAGAGACCCAGTACTTC
TRBV18,TRBJ1-1,15,NA,once,CASSLGQLMNTEAFF,TGTGCCAGCTCACTAGGACAGCTAATGAACACTGAAGCTTTCTTT
TRBV15,TRBJ1-5,14,NA,NA,CATSRDNGNQPQHF,TGTGCCACCAGCAGAGATAACGGTAATCAGCCCCAGCATTTT
TRBV10-1,TRBJ2-3,18,TRBD2,once,CASSESIGYGRRTDTQYF,TGCGCCAGCAGTGAGTCGATCGGTTACGGGAGGAGGACAGATACGCAGTATTTT
TRBV28,TRBJ2-7,12,TRBD1,NA,CASRGDSYEQYF,TGTGCCAGCAGGGGGGACAGCTACGAGCAGTACTTC
TRBV27,TRBJ2-1,16,TRBD2,NA,CASSSRLAGGLNEQFF,TGTGCCAGCAGTTCCCGTCTAGCGGGAGGGCTCAATGAGCAGTTCTTC
TRBV10-3,TRBJ2-7,14,TRBD1,NA,CAIRGAGGLGEQYF,TGTGCCATCAGAGGGGCAGGGGGTCTGGGGGAGCAGTACTTC
TRBV5-1,TRBJ2-5,15,TRBD1,NA,CASSLGQGAEETQYF,TGCGCCAGCAGCTTGGGACAGGGGGCTGAGGAGACCCAGTACTTC
TRBV5-6,TRBJ1-2,16,NA,NA,CASSLYGTNTNYGYTF,TGTGCCAGCAGCTTGTATGGGACAAACACCAACTATGGCTACACCTTC
TRBV5-1,TRBJ2-2,17,NA,NA,CASSLTPGGSNTGELFF,TGCGCCAGCAGCCTTACTCCCGGGGGTTCAAACACCGGGGAGCTGTTTTTT
TRBV14,TRBJ1-2,13,NA,NA,CASSPDRNYGYTF,TGTGCCAGCAGCCCGGACAGAAACTATGGCTACACCTTC
TRBV27,TRBJ2-1,13,NA,NA,CASSSGLANEQFF,TGTGCCAGCAGTTCGGGACTCGCAAATGAGCAGTTCTTC
TRBV11-2,TRBJ2-2,15,TRBD2,NA,CASNQRGTNTGELFF,TGTGCCAGCAACCAGCGGGGGACGAACACCGGGGAGCTGTTTTTT
TRBV4-2,TRBJ2-1,17,TRBD2,NA,CASSQNAGTSSYNEQFF,TGTGCCAGCAGCCAAAACGCCGGGACTAGCTCCTACAATGAGCAGTTCTTC
TRBV28,TRBJ2-3,16,TRBD1,once,CASNSLGGQGADTQYF,TGTGCCAGCAATTCCCTCGGGGGACAGGGGGCAGATACGCAGTATTTT
TRBV9,TRBJ2-5,14,NA,NA,CASSVRVRGETQYF,TGTGCCAGCAGCGTTCGGGTTCGGGGGGAGACCCAGTACTTC
TRBV4-1,TRBJ1-2,17,TRBD1,NA,CASSLDRGQGALRGYTF,TGCGCCAGCAGCCTGGATCGCGGACAGGGGGCATTGCGTGGCTACACCTTC
TRBV28,TRBJ1-2,14,NA,few,CASSSQGRDYGYTF,TGTGCCAGCAGTTCTCAGGGTCGGGACTATGGCTACACCTTC
TRBV10-3,TRBJ2-7,13,TRBD1,NA,CAIGTGGSYEQYF,TGTGCCATCGGGACAGGGGGGTCCTACGAGCAGTACTTC
TRBV5-6,TRBJ2-5,13,NA,NA,CASSFGTMETQYF,TGTGCCAGCAGCTTTGGGACAATGGAGACCCAGTACTTC
TRBV2,TRBJ1-2,13,NA,NA,CASSGDGQYGYTF,TGTGCCAGCAGTGGGGACGGACAGTATGGCTACACCTTC
TRBV6-5,TRBJ2-7,12,NA,NA,CASQGAPSEQYF,TGTGCCAGTCAAGGGGCCCCCAGCGAGCAGTACTTC
TRBV30,TRBJ1-1,11,NA,NA,CARNQGLKAFF,TGTGCCCGGAACCAGGGACTGAAAGCTTTCTTT
TRBV30,TRBJ2-7,15,NA,NA,CAWSVGGVRSYEQYF,TGTGCCTGGAGTGTAGGGGGGGTCCGCTCCTACGAGCAGTACTTC
TRBV4-2,TRBJ1-3,15,NA,NA,CASSQDQGPGNTIYF,TGTGCCAGCAGCCAAGATCAGGGGCCTGGAAACACCATATATTTT
TRBV10-1,TRBJ2-1,15,TRBD1,NA,CASSPGQGVGNEQFF,TGCGCCAGCAGCCCCGGACAGGGAGTCGGCAATGAGCAGTTCTTC
TRBV6-5,TRBJ2-3,14,NA,NA,CASTYGGGTDTQYF,TGTGCCAGCACCTATGGGGGCGGCACAGATACGCAGTATTTT
TRBV27,TRBJ2-3,14,TRBD2,NA,CASSPGLPTDTQYF,TGTGCCAGCAGTCCGGGACTACCCACAGATACGCAGTATTTT
TRBV28,TRBJ1-2,16,TRBD1,NA,CASSLPSGQGSYGYTF,TGTGCCAGCAGTTTACCCTCGGGACAGGGTAGTTATGGCTACACCTTC
TRBV5-1,TRBJ1-1,16,NA,NA,CASSLEVQGMNTEAFF,TGCGCCAGCAGCTTGGAAGTACAGGGCATGAACACTGAAGCTTTCTTT
TRBV27,TRBJ2-7,12,NA,NA,CASSLPSGEQYF,TGTGCCAGCAGTTTACCCTCGGGCGAGCAGTACTTC
TRBV28,TRBJ2-7,15,TRBD2,NA,CASHLGGLASYEQYF,TGTGCCAGCCATCTTGGGGGACTAGCGAGCTACGAGCAGTACTTC
TRBV6-5,TRBJ1-2,15,NA,NA,CASSRTVRGAYGYTF,TGTGCCAGCAGCCGGACAGTCAGAGGGGCCTATGGCTACACCTTC